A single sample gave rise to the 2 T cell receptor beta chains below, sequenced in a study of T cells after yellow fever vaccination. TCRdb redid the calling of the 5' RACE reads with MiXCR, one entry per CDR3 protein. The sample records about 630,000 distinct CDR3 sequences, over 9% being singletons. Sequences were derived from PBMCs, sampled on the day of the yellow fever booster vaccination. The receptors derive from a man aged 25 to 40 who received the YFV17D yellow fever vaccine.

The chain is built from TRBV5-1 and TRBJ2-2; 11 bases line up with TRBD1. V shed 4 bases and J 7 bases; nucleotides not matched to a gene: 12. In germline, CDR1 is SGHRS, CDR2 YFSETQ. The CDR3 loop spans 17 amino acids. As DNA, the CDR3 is TGCGCCAGCAGCCCCTTCCTAGGACAGGGGGCAAGCGGGGAGCTGTTTTTT. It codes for CASSPFLGQGASGELFF. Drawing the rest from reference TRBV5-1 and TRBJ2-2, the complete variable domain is KAGVTQTPRYLIKTRGQQVTLSCSPISGHRSVSWYQQTPGQGLQFLFEYFSETQRNKGNFPGRFSGRQFSNSRSEMNVSTLELGDSALYLCASSPFLGQGASGELFFGEGSRLTVL.

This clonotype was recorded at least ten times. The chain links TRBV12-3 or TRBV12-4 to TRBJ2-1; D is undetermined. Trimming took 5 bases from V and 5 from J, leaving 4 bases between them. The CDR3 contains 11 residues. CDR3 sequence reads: CASSTNNEQFF. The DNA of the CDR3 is TGTGCCAGCAGTACGAACAATGAGCAGTTCTTC.